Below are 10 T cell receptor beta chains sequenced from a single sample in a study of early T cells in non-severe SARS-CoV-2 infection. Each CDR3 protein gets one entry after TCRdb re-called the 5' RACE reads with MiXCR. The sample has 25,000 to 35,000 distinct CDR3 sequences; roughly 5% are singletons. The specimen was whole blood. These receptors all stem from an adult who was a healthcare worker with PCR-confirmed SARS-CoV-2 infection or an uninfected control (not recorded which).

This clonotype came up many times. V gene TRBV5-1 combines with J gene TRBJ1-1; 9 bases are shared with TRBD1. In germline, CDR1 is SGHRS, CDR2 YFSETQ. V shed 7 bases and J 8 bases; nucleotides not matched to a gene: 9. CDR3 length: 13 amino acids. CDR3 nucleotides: TGCGCCAGCGGGGGACAGGGCTCCGGCGAAGCTTTCTTT. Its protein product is CASGGQGSGEAFF.

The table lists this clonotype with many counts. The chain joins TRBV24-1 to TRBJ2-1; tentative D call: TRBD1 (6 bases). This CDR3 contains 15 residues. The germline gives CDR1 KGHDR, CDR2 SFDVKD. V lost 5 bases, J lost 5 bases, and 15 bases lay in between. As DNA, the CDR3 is TGTGCCACCAGTGGTGGGTCAGGGGCCCACAATGAGCAGTTCTTC. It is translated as CATSGGSGAHNEQFF.

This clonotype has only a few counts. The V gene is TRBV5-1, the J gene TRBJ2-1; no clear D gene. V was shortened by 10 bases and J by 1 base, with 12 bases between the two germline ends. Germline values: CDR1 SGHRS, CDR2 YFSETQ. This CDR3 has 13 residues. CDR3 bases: TGCGCCTGCAAAGGCGGTTCCTACAATGAGCAGTTCTTC. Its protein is CACKGGSYNEQFF.

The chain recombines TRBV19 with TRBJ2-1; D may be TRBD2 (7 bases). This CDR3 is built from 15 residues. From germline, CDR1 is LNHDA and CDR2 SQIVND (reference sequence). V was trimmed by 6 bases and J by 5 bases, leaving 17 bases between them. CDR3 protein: CASRRGGQSNNEQFF. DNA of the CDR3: TGTGCCAGTAGGAGGGGGGGGCAGTCGAACAATGAGCAGTTCTTC. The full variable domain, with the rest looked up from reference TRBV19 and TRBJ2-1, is DGGITQSPKYLFRKEGQNVTLSCEQNLNHDAMYWYRQDPGQGLRLIYYSQIVNDFQKGDIAEGYSVSREKKESFPLTVTSAQKNPTAFYLCASRRGGQSNNEQFFGPGTRLTVL.

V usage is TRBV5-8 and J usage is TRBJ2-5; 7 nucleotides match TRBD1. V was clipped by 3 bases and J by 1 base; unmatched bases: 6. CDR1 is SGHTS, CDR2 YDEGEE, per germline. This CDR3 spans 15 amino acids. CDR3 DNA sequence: TGTGCCAGCAGCTCCCGGGACAGTGTCCAAGAGACCCAGTACTTC. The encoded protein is CASSSRDSVQETQYF.

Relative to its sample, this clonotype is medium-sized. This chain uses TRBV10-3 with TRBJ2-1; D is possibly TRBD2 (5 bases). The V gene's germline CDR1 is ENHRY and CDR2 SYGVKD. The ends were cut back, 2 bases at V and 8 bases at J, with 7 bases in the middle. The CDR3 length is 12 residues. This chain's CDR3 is CAISEKRYEQFF. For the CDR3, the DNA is TGTGCCATCAGTGAGAAGCGGTATGAGCAGTTCTTC.

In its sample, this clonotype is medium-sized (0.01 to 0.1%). CDR3 sequence: CASSLLAGIETQYF. CDR3 coding DNA: TGTGCCAGCAGCTTGCTAGCGGGAATTGAGACCCAGTACTTC. The chain recombines TRBV7-8 with TRBJ2-5; 9 bases are shared with TRBD2. The CDR3 consists of 14 residues. Trimming removed 3 bases from V and 5 bases from J; junction bases left unmatched: 4. Germline CDR1 and CDR2: SGHVS and FQNEAQ.

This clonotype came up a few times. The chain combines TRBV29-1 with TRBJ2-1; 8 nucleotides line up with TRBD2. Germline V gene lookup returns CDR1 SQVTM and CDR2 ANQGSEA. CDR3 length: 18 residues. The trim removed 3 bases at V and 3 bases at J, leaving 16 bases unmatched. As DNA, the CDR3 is TGCAGCGTTGACGCCCGGTCGGGGGGGCTAGGGCGCTACAATGAGCAGTTCTTC. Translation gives CSVDARSGGLGRYNEQFF.

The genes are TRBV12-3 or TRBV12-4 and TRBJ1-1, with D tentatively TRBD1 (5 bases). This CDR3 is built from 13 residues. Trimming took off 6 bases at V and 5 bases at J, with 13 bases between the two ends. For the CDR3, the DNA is TGTGCCAGCAGGAAGGGGCCACGGACTGAAGCTTTCTTT. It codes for CASRKGPRTEAFF.

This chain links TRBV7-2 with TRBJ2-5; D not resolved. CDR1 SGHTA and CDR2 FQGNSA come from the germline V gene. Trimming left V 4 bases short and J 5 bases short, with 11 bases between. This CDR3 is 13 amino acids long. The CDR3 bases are TGTGCCAGCAGCTCCAGCAGGCGGGAGACCCAGTACTTC. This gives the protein CASSSSRRETQYF.